A single sample is the source of the 32 T cell receptor beta chains below, sequenced in a study of cytomegalovirus exposure and HLA in healthy donors. Primers included in the PCR were 60 Vbeta and 13 Jbeta primers. Repertoires were generated with immunoSEQ multiplex PCR, while TCRdb's copy carries only in-frame clones and drops some. The data show approximately 100,000 clones, approximately 80% seen once. The sequenced material came from PBMCs. Receptors originate from a woman in her late teens or twenties in good health and CMV-seropositive.

This sequence joins TRBV7-8 and TRBJ2-1; 13 positions agree with TRBD2. Germline-derived CDR1 and CDR2 are SGHVS and FQNEAQ. The V and J ends lost 5 bases and 9 bases, in that order; junction bases with no gene match: 7. There are 15 residues in the CDR3. The CDR3 loop is CASSPWTSGSGEQFF. CDR3 in DNA: TGTGCCAGCAGCCCCTGGACTAGCGGGAGCGGTGAGCAGTTCTTC.

This clone was seen just once. CDR3 residues: CAWKQGATSTEAFF. The CDR3 DNA reads TGTGCCTGGAAGCAGGGGGCGACGTCCACTGAAGCTTTCTTT. The chain uses TRBV30 and TRBJ1-1; 8 bases fit TRBD1. The CDR3 runs 14 residues. Trimming cost V 4 bases and J 4 bases; bases outside gene matches: 8. Germline CDR1 is GTSNPN and CDR2 is SVGIG (reference sequence).

V and J are TRBV4-2 and TRBJ2-1; the match to TRBD2 covers 8 bases. From germline, CDR1 is LGHNA and CDR2 YNFKEQ. The CDR3 runs to 16 residues. Trimming removed 2 bases from V and 2 bases from J; junction bases left unmatched: 5. CDR3: CASSQRTSGAYNEQFF. The DNA for the CDR3 is TGTGCCAGCAGCCAACGAACTAGCGGAGCCTACAATGAGCAGTTCTTC.

This chain joins TRBV2 and TRBJ2-6; unclear D gene. This CDR3 is built from 14 residues. Between the trimmed V and J ends, which lost 8 bases and 0 bases, there was a span of 8 bases. Germline V gene data show CDR1 as SNHLY and CDR2 as FYNNEI. As DNA, the CDR3 is TGTGCCAGCGCCCCAGGCTCTGGGGCCAACGTCCTGACTTTC. Translated, it gives CASAPGSGANVLTF.

The chain has TRBV10-3 and TRBJ2-1; TRBD2 matches 8 bases. The CDR3 has 15 residues. Germline V CDR1 and CDR2: ENHRY, SYGVKD. With 7 bases clipped from V and 7 bases from J, the junction kept 12 bases outside the gene matches. The CDR3 DNA sequence: TGTGCCATCAAAGGGACTAGTGAGACCAAAAATGAGCAGTTCTTC. Residues: CAIKGTSETKNEQFF.

The V gene is TRBV19, the J gene TRBJ1-1; possible D gene TRBD1, 5 bases. The V gene lost 3 bases and the J gene lost 0 bases, with 11 bases spanning the gap. CDR3 length: 15 amino acids. CDR1 is LNHDA and CDR2 is SQIVND in the germline V gene (reference sequence). The DNA of the CDR3 is TGTGCCAGTAGTATGGGGGGAACCATGAACACTGAAGCTTTCTTT. The encoded protein is CASSMGGTMNTEAFF.

The rearrangement links TRBV5-1 to TRBJ2-3, with D tentatively TRBD2 (5 bases). The CDR3 is made up of 14 amino acids. Germline V CDR1 and CDR2: SGHRS, YFSETQ. Trimming stripped 0 bases from V and 3 bases from J, with 8 bases between. In DNA form, the CDR3 reads TGCGCCAGCAGCTTGGAAGCGGCTACAGATACGCAGTATTTT. It is translated as CASSLEAATDTQYF.

This chain uses TRBV2 with TRBJ1-2; D is possibly TRBD1 (5 bases). Trimming cost V 0 bases and J 4 bases, with 9 bases left between them. CDR1 is SNHLY and CDR2 is FYNNEI in the germline V gene. The CDR3 consists of 14 residues. CDR3 protein: CASSEARGSYGYTF. The CDR3 DNA reads TGTGCCAGCAGTGAAGCTCGGGGGAGCTATGGCTACACCTTC.

The CDR3 nucleotides are TGCGCCAGCAGTGAGTCGACTCGGTCTAGCAATCAGCCCCAGCATTTT. Protein product: CASSESTRSSNQPQHF. The chain links TRBV10-2 to TRBJ1-5; D gene unclear. This CDR3 is built from 16 residues. The germline V gene encodes CDR1 WSHSY and CDR2 SAAADI. The V end lost 0 bases, the J end lost 0 bases, and 9 bases lay between the germline ends.

In its sample, this clone was seen once. The J gene is TRBJ1-2, the V gene TRBV6-5; 7 positions agree with TRBD1. Germline lookup yields CDR1 MNHEY and CDR2 SVGAGI. J gave up 10 bases and V 6 bases, and 14 bases lay outside the gene matches. The CDR3 is 14 amino acids. The CDR3 protein is CASRTGLTSEDYTF. DNA for the CDR3: TGTGCCAGCAGGACAGGGCTAACCAGTGAGGACTACACCTTC.

The rearrangement joins TRBV5-1 to TRBJ2-7; 10 bases match TRBD2. Germline loops: CDR1 SGHRS, CDR2 YFSETQ. The CDR3 spans 14 residues. V trimming: 7 bases; J trimming: 2 bases; junction bases outside the gene matches: 6. The CDR3 coding sequence is TGCGCCAGCCGAACTAGCGGGGCCGCCTACGAGCAGTACTTC. The encoded protein is CASRTSGAAYEQYF.

CDR3 in DNA: TGTGCCAGTTCGGTTTGGCGGAGCAATCAGCCCCAGCATTTT. Protein: CASSVWRSNQPQHF. This chain joins TRBV19 and TRBJ1-5; D not certain. The V end lost 8 bases, the J end lost 1 base, and 12 bases lay between the germline ends. Germline CDR1 is LNHDA and CDR2 is SQIVND (reference sequence). The CDR3 is 14 amino acids.

This clone was found a few times. The CDR3 nucleotides are TGTGCCAGCAGCCGTGGGACAGGGGGCTCGGAAAAACTGTTTTTT. Amino acid sequence: CASSRGTGGSEKLFF. The V and J genes are TRBV5-6 and TRBJ1-4, with TRBD1 identical over 12 bases. The CDR3 is 15 amino acids. The V segment lost 4 bases and the J segment 8 bases; nucleotides outside the gene matches: 6. Germline V gene data show CDR1 as SGHDT and CDR2 as YYEEEE.

This chain connects TRBV19 to TRBJ1-5; D uncertain. CDR3 length: 14 amino acids. CDR1 and CDR2 (germline): LNHDA, SQIVND (reference sequence). V dropped 7 bases and J dropped 3 bases, with 13 bases sitting between them. CDR3 residues: CASNRPGYNQPQHF. The CDR3 DNA sequence: TGTGCCAGTAATCGTCCGGGGTACAATCAGCCCCAGCATTTT.

The chain combines TRBV6-5 with TRBJ1-1; 7 nucleotides match TRBD1. CDR1 is MNHEY and CDR2 is SVGAGI in the germline V gene. After removal of 2 bases from V and 6 bases from J, the junction contained 12 bases not matched to a gene. The CDR3 contains 16 residues. The DNA for the CDR3 is TGTGCCAGCAGTTACCTTGACACCCTACAGGGGCCTGAAGCTTTCTTT. Translation: CASSYLDTLQGPEAFF.

This clone occurred once. V is TRBV25-1 and J is TRBJ2-3; a weak D match, TRBD1 (6 bases). This CDR3 contains 15 residues. V shed 3 bases and J shed 4 bases, with 14 bases lying between them. Germline CDR1 reads MGHDK; CDR2 reads SYGVNS. The CDR3 nucleotides are TGTGCCAGCAGTGATAGGGGGACCGGCCCAGATACGCAGTATTTT. Protein sequence: CASSDRGTGPDTQYF.

The rearrangement links TRBV30 to TRBJ2-2, with TRBD1 matching 9 bases. With V trimmed by 5 bases and J by 1 base, 2 bases remained unmatched. The CDR3 length is 14 residues. Germline CDR1 reads GTSNPN; CDR2 reads SVGIG (reference sequence). CDR3 sequence (DNA): TGTGCCTGGCCGGGACAGGGGAACACCGGGGAGCTGTTTTTT. Translation gives CAWPGQGNTGELFF.

The gene calls are TRBV2 and TRBJ2-4; D is unclear. The ends were cut back, 3 bases at V and 5 bases at J, with 11 bases in the middle. This CDR3 region has 14 residues. Germline CDR1 and CDR2: SNHLY and FYNNEI. The CDR3 DNA sequence: TGTGCCAGCAGTGATCCCCTTGGAGAAAACATTCAGTACTTC. Translated: CASSDPLGENIQYF.

The V and J genes are TRBV18 and TRBJ1-5, with a weak D call TRBD1 (5 bases). Trimming removed 1 base from V and 0 bases from J, with 19 bases in between. Germline V gene data show CDR1 as KGHSH and CDR2 as LQKENI. This CDR3 is built from 19 residues. CDR3 in amino acids: CASSPLPTAAQYSNQPQHF. The CDR3 nucleotides read TGTGCCAGCTCACCACTACCGACAGCCGCCCAATATAGCAATCAGCCCCAGCATTTT.

This clone was seen a handful of times. This CDR3 fails to terminate in the conserved phenylalanine or tryptophan, so it likely reflects a read error. V is TRBV10-2 and J is TRBJ1-5; 7 bases are shared with TRBD1. Trimming at V came to 4 bases and at J to 4 bases, leaving 4 bases not matched to a gene. Germline V CDR1 and CDR2: WSHSY, SAAADI. This CDR3 has 14 residues. CDR3 sequence: CASSGQGDNQPQHV. The CDR3 DNA reads as TGCGCCAGCAGTGGACAGGGAGATAATCAGCCCCAGCATGTT.

This clone was recorded a few times. The rearrangement joins TRBV6-5 to TRBJ2-7; 7 nucleotides match TRBD2. V gave up 4 bases and J gave up 2 bases; unmatched junction bases: 2. The CDR3 has 13 residues. Germline V gene sequence: CDR1 MNHEY, CDR2 SVGAGI. The CDR3 region has the DNA TGTGCCAGCAGTTTCGGACTAGCCTACGAGCAGTACTTC. It is translated as CASSFGLAYEQYF.

The CDR3 DNA reads as TGTGCCAGCAGTGAGGTCCTATCCTACGAGCAGTACTTC. It yields the protein CASSEVLSYEQYF. The chain employs TRBV25-1 and TRBJ2-7; D remains ambiguous. Deletions cut 3 bases from V and 1 base from J, with 7 bases between. Looked up from germline, CDR1 is MGHDK and CDR2 is SYGVNS. CDR3 size: 13 residues.

Only a few counts were recorded for this clone. The chain couples TRBV28 to TRBJ2-7, with D perhaps matching TRBD2 (6 bases). The length of the CDR3 is 15 residues. V lost 6 bases and J 2 bases, leaving 17 bases between the germline ends. CDR1 MDHEN and CDR2 SYDVKM come from the germline V gene. For the CDR3, the DNA is TGTGCCAGCAGCCCTGGCTACGCGGGGACCTACGAGCAGTACTTC. Protein sequence: CASSPGYAGTYEQYF.

V usage is TRBV28 and J usage is TRBJ2-3; 8 bases are a match to TRBD2. The junction had 6 bases not matched to a gene; V was cut back by 2 bases and J by 2 bases. CDR3 length: 16 amino acids. From germline, CDR1 is MDHEN and CDR2 SYDVKM. Written as DNA, the CDR3 is TGTGCCAGCAGTTTAGCTAGCGGGTCCATCACAGATACGCAGTATTTT. It specifies CASSLASGSITDTQYF.

This sequence joins TRBV7-8 and TRBJ2-7; possible D gene TRBD1, 6 bases. The V gene's germline CDR1 is SGHVS and CDR2 FQNEAQ. This CDR3 region has 15 residues. Trimming shortened V by 7 bases and J by 1 base, and 17 bases separated the two germline ends. CDR3 protein: CASTFNRDPSYEQYF. The CDR3 DNA sequence: TGTGCCAGCACCTTTAACAGGGACCCGTCCTACGAGCAGTACTTC.

Only a few counts were recorded for this clone. This chain joins TRBV30 and TRBJ2-7; tentative D call: TRBD1 (6 bases). Germline CDR1 and CDR2: GTSNPN and SVGIG (reference sequence). V was shortened by 0 bases and J by 2 bases, with 11 bases between the two germline ends. The CDR3 extends over 14 amino acids. Written as DNA, the CDR3 is TGTGCCTGGAGTGTAGAAGAGGGGGCCTACGAGCAGTACTTC. It encodes CAWSVEEGAYEQYF.

V is TRBV7-6 and J is TRBJ2-5, with 10 bases that match TRBD2. Per the germline V gene, CDR1 is SGHVS and CDR2 is FNYEAQ. This CDR3 comprises 17 residues. Trimming took 4 bases from V and 4 from J; bases not matched to a gene: 12. DNA for the CDR3: TGTGCCAGCAGCTCGGGGATAAGCGGGAGGGACCCAGAGACCCAGTACTTC. This sequence encodes CASSSGISGRDPETQYF.

The chain combines TRBV2 with TRBJ1-5, with a weak D call TRBD1 (6 bases). The germline CDR1 and CDR2 sequences are SNHLY and FYNNEI. This CDR3 has 15 residues. V was clipped by 4 bases and J by 0 bases, with 10 bases between them. The CDR3 nucleotides read TGTGCCAGCAGTGGGGAGGGACATAGCAATCAGCCCCAGCATTTT. It codes for CASSGEGHSNQPQHF. Based on the CDR3 plus reference TRBV2 and TRBJ1-5, the full variable domain is EPEVTQTPSHQVTQMGQEVILRCVPISNHLYFYWYRQILGQKVEFLVSFYNNEISEKSEIFDDQFSVERPDGSNFTLKIRSTKLEDSAMYFCASSGEGHSNQPQHFGDGTRLSIL.

The chain employs TRBV5-1 and TRBJ2-1; TRBD1 is a possible D gene (5 bases). V dropped 0 bases and J dropped 3 bases, with 10 bases sitting between them. There are 15 residues in the CDR3. Germline V gene sequence: CDR1 SGHRS, CDR2 YFSETQ. CDR3 in DNA: TGCGCCAGCAGCTTGGTCAGGGATAACTACAATGAGCAGTTCTTC. It codes for CASSLVRDNYNEQFF.

The chain links TRBV15 to TRBJ1-1, with 7 positions matching TRBD1. Trimming cost V 1 base and J 0 bases; bases outside gene matches: 2. CDR1 and CDR2 from the germline V gene are LNHNV and YYDKDF (reference sequence). There are 15 residues in the CDR3. The CDR3 DNA is TGTGCCACCAGCAGAGTTCAGGGGGTGAACACTGAAGCTTTCTTT. The encoded protein is CATSRVQGVNTEAFF. The complete variable domain, with remaining parts taken from reference TRBV15 and TRBJ1-1, reads DAMVIQNPRYQVTQFGKPVTLSCSQTLNHNVMYWYQQKSSQAPKLLFHYYDKDFNNEADTPDNFQSRRPNTSFCFLDIRSPGLGDTAMYLCATSRVQGVNTEAFFGQGTRLTVV.

V usage is TRBV30 and J usage is TRBJ2-6, with TRBD1 matching over 7 bases. The CDR3 contains 13 residues. Germline V gene lookup returns CDR1 GTSNPN and CDR2 SVGIG (reference sequence). J was trimmed by 2 bases and V by 8 bases; bases with no gene match: 3. The CDR3 DNA reads as TGTGCCAAACAGGGGACTGGGGCCAACGTCCTGACTTTC. Translated, it gives CAKQGTGANVLTF.

The chain is built from TRBV2 and TRBJ2-2, with D tentatively TRBD1 (6 bases). Trimming left V 3 bases short and J 7 bases short, with 12 bases between. This CDR3 comprises 14 residues. Germline V lookup: CDR1 SNHLY, CDR2 FYNNEI. The CDR3 loop is CASSEQGQVGELFF. CDR3 in DNA: TGTGCCAGCAGTGAGCAGGGGCAGGTCGGGGAGCTGTTTTTT.